The 20 T cell receptor beta chains below were found in one sample sequenced in a study of T cell responses to AZD1222 COVID-19 vaccine. The method was immunoSEQ multiplex PCR; TCRdb's version includes in-frame clones alone and lacks a portion of them. The data contain tens of thousands of clones, roughly 89% of them singletons. The sequencing here drew on peripheral blood, taken 28 days after the second AZD1222 dose. The origin of the receptors is an adult who received the AZD1222 COVID-19 vaccine.

This clone is medium-sized (0.01 to 0.1%) in the sample. The rearrangement joins TRBV2 to TRBJ2-7; D gene unclear. The germline CDR1 and CDR2 sequences are SNHLY and FYNNEI. This CDR3 has 15 residues. With 0 bases removed from V and 4 bases from J, the gap between germline ends came to 13 bases. The CDR3 region has the DNA TGTGCCAGCAGTGAAGCTCCGTCAATCTCTTACGAGCAGTACTTC. It encodes CASSEAPSISYEQYF.

The V and J genes are TRBV5-6 and TRBJ2-2, with 10 nucleotides matching TRBD2. V lost 0 bases, J lost 5 bases, and 7 bases stayed unmatched. Germline loops: CDR1 SGHDT, CDR2 YYEEEE. CDR3 length: 17 amino acids. The CDR3 nucleotides read TGTGCCAGCAGCTTGGCACTGTCTAGCGGGGGAACCGGGGAGCTGTTTTTT. Encoded protein: CASSLALSSGGTGELFF.

The J gene is TRBJ1-4, the V gene TRBV29-1; D uncertain. CDR1 is SQVTM and CDR2 is ANQGSEA in the germline V gene. Trimming took 0 bases from V and 2 from J, leaving 10 bases between them. This CDR3 contains 15 residues. The DNA for the CDR3 is TGCAGCGTTGAAGAGGAGGAGGGTACTAATGAAAAACTGTTTTTT. Residues: CSVEEEEGTNEKLFF.

The V gene is TRBV29-1, the J gene TRBJ2-2; 7 positions match TRBD2. J lost 4 bases, V lost 4 bases, and 18 bases had no gene match. In germline, CDR1 is SQVTM, CDR2 ANQGSEA. CDR3 length: 18 amino acids. CDR3 region: CSVGPSGARHDITGELFF. DNA for the CDR3: TGCAGCGTTGGTCCGAGCGGGGCCCGGCACGACATCACCGGGGAGCTGTTTTTT.

The chain combines TRBV3-1 (or the pseudogene TRBV3-2) with TRBJ1-2; TRBD1 is a possible D gene (6 bases). Germline CDR1 and CDR2: LGHDT and YNNKEL (reference sequence). The CDR3 has 12 residues. V lost 1 base and J 7 bases, leaving 7 bases between the germline ends. The CDR3 DNA reads TGTGCCAGCAGCCAAGGGGGGGCTGGCTACACCTTC. It translates to CASSQGGAGYTF.

In this sample, this clone turned up once. The chain employs TRBV7-2 and TRBJ2-7; D ambiguous. Trimming shortened V by 1 base and J by 3 bases, and 10 bases separated the two germline ends. The CDR3 totals 14 residues. The germline gives CDR1 SGHTA, CDR2 FQGNSA. This CDR3 is CASSLDRSLYEQYF. The CDR3 DNA sequence: TGTGCCAGCAGCTTAGACCGGAGTCTCTACGAGCAGTACTTC.

A single count supports this clone. The chain joins TRBV28 to TRBJ2-7; 11 positions agree with TRBD2. From germline, CDR1 is MDHEN and CDR2 SYDVKM. The junction had 3 bases not matched to a gene; V was cut back by 6 bases and J by 2 bases. CDR3 length: 14 amino acids. The DNA for the CDR3 is TGTGCCAGCAGGGGGACTAGCGGACCCTACGAGCAGTACTTC. It specifies CASRGTSGPYEQYF.

This clone was seen only a few times. V and J are TRBV6-5 and TRBJ1-2; 8 bases align to TRBD1. Trimming took 5 bases from V and 4 from J; bases not matched to a gene: 9. CDR1 is MNHEY, CDR2 SVGAGI, per germline. The length of the CDR3 is 15 residues. The CDR3 sequence: CASSLGTGSPYGYTF. The CDR3 DNA is TGTGCCAGCAGTCTAGGGACAGGCAGTCCCTATGGCTACACCTTC.

This clone has just a few counts. The genes are TRBV7-8 and TRBJ1-5; the match to TRBD1 covers 7 bases. Germline CDR1 reads SGHVS; CDR2 reads FQNEAQ. J lost 4 bases, V lost 6 bases, and 9 bases had no gene match. The CDR3 length is 15 residues. The DNA for the CDR3 is TGTGCCAGCAGGCAGACAGGGTTAGGAAATCAGCCCCAGCATTTT. Its protein product is CASRQTGLGNQPQHF.

The V call is TRBV25-1, the J call TRBJ1-3; no clear D gene. Germline V gene data show CDR1 as MGHDK and CDR2 as SYGVNS. This CDR3 is built from 15 residues. Trimming took 3 bases from V and 0 from J, leaving 9 bases between them. Here the CDR3 reads CASSEAGISGNTIYF. In DNA form, the CDR3 reads TGTGCCAGCAGTGAGGCGGGGATCTCTGGAAACACCATATATTTT.

This clone showed up just once. The chain carries TRBV3-1 (or the pseudogene TRBV3-2) and TRBJ2-7; 10 bases align to TRBD1. The V and J ends lost 4 bases and 2 bases, in that order; junction bases with no gene match: 8. Germline lookup yields CDR1 LGHDT and CDR2 YNNKEL (reference sequence). This CDR3 spans 16 amino acids. The CDR3 loop reads CASSPVLGQGAYEQYF. The DNA of the CDR3 is TGTGCCAGCAGCCCAGTTCTTGGACAGGGGGCCTACGAGCAGTACTTC.

The genes are TRBV6-2 or TRBV6-3 and TRBJ1-6, with unresolved D. This CDR3 has 17 amino acids. From germline, CDR1 is MNHEY and CDR2 SVGEGT. Trimming left V 0 bases short and J 7 bases short, with 16 bases between. CDR3 residues: CASSYSTFGVSNSPLHF. The CDR3 nucleotides read TGTGCCAGCAGTTACTCGACATTCGGAGTAAGCAATTCACCCCTCCACTTT.

The gene calls are TRBV9 and TRBJ1-1, with unresolved D. V lost 1 base and J lost 4, with 11 bases in between. CDR3 length equals 14 residues. Germline assignment: CDR1 SGDLS and CDR2 YYNGEE. The CDR3 here is CASSVTSSGTEAFF. The CDR3 DNA sequence: TGTGCCAGCAGCGTAACGTCGAGCGGCACTGAAGCTTTCTTT.

The count of this clone is one. This chain joins TRBV13 and TRBJ2-7; D is possibly TRBD1 (6 bases). Germline-derived CDR1 and CDR2 are PRHDT and FYEKMQ (reference sequence). The length of the CDR3 is 14 residues. With 3 bases removed from V and 0 bases from J, the gap between germline ends came to 9 bases. The DNA of the CDR3 is TGTGCCAGCAGCTTGGGGGCCCGCTCCTACGAGCAGTACTTC. It yields the protein CASSLGARSYEQYF.

The J gene is TRBJ1-5, the V gene TRBV12-1; the table's D gene call, TRBD1, was not cross checked with the DNA. TRBV12-1 is noted as a pseudogene. The CDR3 loop spans 16 amino acids. The CDR3 sequence: CASSASDRVGNQPQHF. As DNA, the CDR3 is TGTGCCAGCAGCGCTAGCGACAGGGTGGGCAATCAGCCCCAGCATTTT.

The V and J genes are TRBV15 and TRBJ2-5; 16 nucleotides line up with TRBD2. Germline V gene lookup returns CDR1 LNHNV and CDR2 YYDKDF (reference sequence). The CDR3 is 17 amino acids. After removal of 1 base from V and 3 bases from J, the junction contained 2 bases not matched to a gene. CDR3 coding DNA: TGTGCCACCAGCAGAGCGGGACTAGCGGGGGGGAAAGAGACCCAGTACTTC. It translates to CATSRAGLAGGKETQYF.

V usage is TRBV6-1 and J usage is TRBJ1-1; 9 bases align to TRBD1. V lost 6 bases and J lost 6; bases outside the gene matches: 8. CDR3 length: 14 amino acids. The germline CDR1 and CDR2 sequences are MNHNS and SASEGT. The CDR3: CASSRTGGDAEAFF. The CDR3 nucleotides are TGTGCCAGCAGCCGCACAGGGGGCGATGCTGAAGCTTTCTTT.

The CDR3 region is CASSRGTGRSYEQYF. The DNA for the CDR3 is TGTGCCAGCAGCCGAGGGACAGGCCGCTCCTACGAGCAGTACTTC. The V gene is TRBV7-8, the J gene TRBJ2-7, with 8 bases identical to TRBD1. CDR3 length: 15 amino acids. Germline CDR1 reads SGHVS; CDR2 reads FQNEAQ. J was trimmed by 0 bases and V by 5 bases; bases with no gene match: 6.

The chain is built from TRBV4-1 and TRBJ1-5; unclear D gene. This CDR3 has 14 residues. CDR1 MGHRA and CDR2 YSYEKL come from the germline V gene. The V gene lost 1 base and the J gene lost 7 bases, with 11 bases spanning the gap. The chain's CDR3 is CASSQVSQLQPQHF. The CDR3 nucleotides are TGCGCCAGCAGCCAAGTTTCTCAACTCCAGCCCCAGCATTTT.

The chain has TRBV9 and TRBJ2-5; the match to TRBD2 covers 16 bases. Germline CDR1 and CDR2: SGDLS and YYNGEE. The CDR3 sequence is 17 residues long. The ends lost 3 bases at V and 5 bases at J; junction bases unmatched: 7. CDR3 coding DNA: TGTGCCAGCAGCGCCGGGACTAGCGGGGGGGCACTTGAGACCCAGTACTTC. Its protein product is CASSAGTSGGALETQYF.